Given below is one T cell receptor beta chain in context. Antigen unknown. Sequencing was performed with immunoSEQ multiplex PCR; in TCRdb, only in-frame clones are kept and a portion is missing. In the table there are almost 400,000 clones, about 91% of which are singletons. The sample comes from a study of Ad26.COV2.S vaccination and SARS-CoV-2 variants. Study at large: Donor was in the COV1001 Ad26.COV2.S trial arm. The vaccine Ad26.COV2.S was put into the muscle once, or twice with 56 days between. Points from the study as a whole: Whether participants received vaccine or placebo, their non-spike TCR breadth was similar.

After removal of 1 base from V and 3 bases from J, the junction contained 1 base not matched to a gene. CDR1 is SGHAT, CDR2 FQNNGV, per germline. The CDR3 loop spans 14 amino acids. Sample treatment: around 19 received Ad26.COV2.S at low or high dose, single or two shots; a few received placebo; per-sample allocation not given. Collection of the samples took place on day 63 after the first injection of vaccine or placebo. The starting material was peripheral blood, obtained in a trial of Ad26.COV2.S vaccine versus placebo. This clonotype was obtained from a person between 18 and 60 years old who received the Ad26.COV2.S COVID-19 vaccine or a placebo. The chain joins TRBV11-2 to TRBJ2-7; 9 bases align to TRBD1. In DNA, the CDR3 is TGTGCCAGCAGCTTAGGACAGGGGGACTACGAGCAGTACTTC. Its translation: CASSLGQGDYEQYF.